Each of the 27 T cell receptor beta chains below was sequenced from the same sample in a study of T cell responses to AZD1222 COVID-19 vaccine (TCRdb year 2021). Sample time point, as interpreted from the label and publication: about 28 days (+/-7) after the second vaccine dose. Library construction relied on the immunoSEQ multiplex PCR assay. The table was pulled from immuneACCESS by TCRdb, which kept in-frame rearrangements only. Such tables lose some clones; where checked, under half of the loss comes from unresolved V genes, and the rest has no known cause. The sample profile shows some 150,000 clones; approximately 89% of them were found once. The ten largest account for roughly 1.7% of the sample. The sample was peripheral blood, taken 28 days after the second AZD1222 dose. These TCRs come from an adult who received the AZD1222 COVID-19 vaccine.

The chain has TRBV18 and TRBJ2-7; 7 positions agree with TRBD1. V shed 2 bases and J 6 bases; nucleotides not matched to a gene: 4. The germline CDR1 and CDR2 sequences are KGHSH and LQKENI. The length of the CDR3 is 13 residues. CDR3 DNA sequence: TGTGCCAGCTCACCAGGACAGGCGGGCGAGCAGTACTTC. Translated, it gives CASSPGQAGEQYF.

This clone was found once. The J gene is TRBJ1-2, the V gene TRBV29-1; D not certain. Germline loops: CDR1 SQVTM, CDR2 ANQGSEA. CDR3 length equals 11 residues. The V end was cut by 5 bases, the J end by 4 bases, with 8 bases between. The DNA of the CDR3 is TGCAGCGTTCAGGATTCCTATGGCTACACCTTC. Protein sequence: CSVQDSYGYTF.

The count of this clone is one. CDR3 nucleotides: TGTGCCAGCAGCCAGGGACACCCATACGAGCAGTACTTC. Protein product: CASSQGHPYEQYF. V usage is TRBV12-3 or TRBV12-4 and J usage is TRBJ2-7; D may be TRBD1 (6 bases). This CDR3 has 13 residues. Between the trimmed V and J ends, which lost 6 bases and 4 bases, there was a span of 13 bases.

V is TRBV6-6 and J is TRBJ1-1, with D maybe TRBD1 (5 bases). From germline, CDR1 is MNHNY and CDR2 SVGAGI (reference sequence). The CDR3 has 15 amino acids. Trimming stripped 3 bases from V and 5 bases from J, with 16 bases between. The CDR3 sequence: CASSYNKLGGTEAFF. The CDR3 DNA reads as TGTGCCAGCAGTTATAATAAATTGGGGGGGACTGAAGCTTTCTTT.

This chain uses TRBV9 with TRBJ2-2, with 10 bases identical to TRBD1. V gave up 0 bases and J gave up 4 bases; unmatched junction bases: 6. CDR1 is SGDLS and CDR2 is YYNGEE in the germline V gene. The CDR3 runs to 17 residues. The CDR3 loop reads CASSVGPGTGVTGELFF. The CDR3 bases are TGTGCCAGCAGCGTAGGACCAGGGACAGGGGTCACCGGGGAGCTGTTTTTT.

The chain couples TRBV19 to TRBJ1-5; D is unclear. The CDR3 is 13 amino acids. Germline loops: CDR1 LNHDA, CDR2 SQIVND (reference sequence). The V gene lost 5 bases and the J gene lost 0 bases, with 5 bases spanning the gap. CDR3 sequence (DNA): TGTGCCAGTAGTGATTATAGCAATCAGCCCCAGCATTTT. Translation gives CASSDYSNQPQHF.

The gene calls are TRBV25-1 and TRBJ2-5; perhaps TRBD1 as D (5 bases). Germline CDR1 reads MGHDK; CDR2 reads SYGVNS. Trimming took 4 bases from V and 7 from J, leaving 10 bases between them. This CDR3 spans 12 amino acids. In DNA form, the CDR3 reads TGTGCCAGCAGTGCAGGGTTTGGGACCCAGTACTTC. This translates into CASSAGFGTQYF.

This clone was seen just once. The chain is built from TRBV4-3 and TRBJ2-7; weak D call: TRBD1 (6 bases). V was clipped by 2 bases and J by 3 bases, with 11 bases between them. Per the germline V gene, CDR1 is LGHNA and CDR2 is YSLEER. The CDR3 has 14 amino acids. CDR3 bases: TGCGCCAGCAGCCAAACAGGGACGGTCTACGAGCAGTACTTC. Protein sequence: CASSQTGTVYEQYF.

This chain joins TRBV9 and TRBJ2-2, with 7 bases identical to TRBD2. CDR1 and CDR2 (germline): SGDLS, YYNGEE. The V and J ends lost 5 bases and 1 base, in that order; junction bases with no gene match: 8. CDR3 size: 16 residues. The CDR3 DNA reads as TGTGCCAGCAGGGCTTCGCTAGCGGAGAACACCGGGGAGCTGTTTTTT. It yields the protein CASRASLAENTGELFF. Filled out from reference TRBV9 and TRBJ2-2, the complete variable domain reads DSGVTQTPKHLITATGQRVTLRCSPRSGDLSVYWYQQSLDQGLQFLIQYYNGEERAKGNILERFSAQQFPDLHSELNLSSLELGDSALYFCASRASLAENTGELFFGEGSRLTVL.

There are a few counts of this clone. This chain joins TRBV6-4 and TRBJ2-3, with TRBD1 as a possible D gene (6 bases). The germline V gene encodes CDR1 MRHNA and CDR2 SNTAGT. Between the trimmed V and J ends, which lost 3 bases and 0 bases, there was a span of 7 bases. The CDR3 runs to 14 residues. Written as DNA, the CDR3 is TGTGCCAGCAGTGAAGGGGGTAGCACAGATACGCAGTATTTT. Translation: CASSEGGSTDTQYF.

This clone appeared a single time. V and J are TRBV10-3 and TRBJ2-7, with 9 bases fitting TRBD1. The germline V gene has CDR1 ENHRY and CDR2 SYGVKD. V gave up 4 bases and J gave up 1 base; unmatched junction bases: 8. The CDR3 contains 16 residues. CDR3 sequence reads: CAISGGEGQGSYEQYF. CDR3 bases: TGTGCCATCAGTGGGGGCGAGGGACAGGGTTCCTACGAGCAGTACTTC.

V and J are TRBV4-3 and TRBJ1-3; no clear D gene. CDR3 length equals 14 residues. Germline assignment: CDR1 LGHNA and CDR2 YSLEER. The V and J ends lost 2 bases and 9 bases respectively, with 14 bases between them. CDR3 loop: CASSQFHSEGTIYF. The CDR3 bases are TGCGCCAGCAGCCAATTCCACTCGGAGGGCACCATATATTTT.

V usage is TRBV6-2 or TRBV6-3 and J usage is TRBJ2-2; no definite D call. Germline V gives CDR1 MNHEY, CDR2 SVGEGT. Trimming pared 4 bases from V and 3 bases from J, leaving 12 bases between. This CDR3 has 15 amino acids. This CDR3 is CASSLPPDYTGELFF. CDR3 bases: TGTGCCAGCAGTTTACCACCGGATTACACCGGGGAGCTGTTTTTT.

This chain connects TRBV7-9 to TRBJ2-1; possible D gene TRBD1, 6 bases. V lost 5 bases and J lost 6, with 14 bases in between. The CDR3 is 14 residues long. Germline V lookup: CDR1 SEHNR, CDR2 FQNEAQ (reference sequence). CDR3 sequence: CASSPNQGINEQFF. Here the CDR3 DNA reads TGTGCCAGCAGCCCTAATCAGGGGATCAATGAGCAGTTCTTC.

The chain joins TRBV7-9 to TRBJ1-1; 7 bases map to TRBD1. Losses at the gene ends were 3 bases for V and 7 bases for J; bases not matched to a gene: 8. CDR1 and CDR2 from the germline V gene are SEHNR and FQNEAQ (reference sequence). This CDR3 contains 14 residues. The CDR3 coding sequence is TGTGCCAGCAGCTTCGGCCAGGGGGGCGTTGAAGCTTTCTTT. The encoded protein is CASSFGQGGVEAFF.

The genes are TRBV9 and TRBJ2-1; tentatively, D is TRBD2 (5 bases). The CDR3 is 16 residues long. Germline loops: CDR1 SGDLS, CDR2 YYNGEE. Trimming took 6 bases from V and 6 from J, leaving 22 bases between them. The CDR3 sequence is CASNRGPFYGGNEQFF. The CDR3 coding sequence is TGTGCCAGCAACCGCGGGCCTTTTTATGGTGGCAATGAGCAGTTCTTC.

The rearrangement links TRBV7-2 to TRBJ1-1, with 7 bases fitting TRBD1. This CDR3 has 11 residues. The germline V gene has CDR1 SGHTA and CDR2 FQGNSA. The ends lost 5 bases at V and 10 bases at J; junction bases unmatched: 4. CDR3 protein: CASSPTGRAFF. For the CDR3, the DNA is TGTGCCAGCAGCCCGACAGGGAGAGCTTTCTTT. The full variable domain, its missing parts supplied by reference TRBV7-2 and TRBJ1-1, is GAGVSQSPSNKVTEKGKDVELRCDPISGHTALYWYRQSLGQGLEFLIYFQGNSAPDKSGLPSDRFSAERTGGSVSTLTIQRTQQEDSAVYLCASSPTGRAFFGQGTRLTVV.

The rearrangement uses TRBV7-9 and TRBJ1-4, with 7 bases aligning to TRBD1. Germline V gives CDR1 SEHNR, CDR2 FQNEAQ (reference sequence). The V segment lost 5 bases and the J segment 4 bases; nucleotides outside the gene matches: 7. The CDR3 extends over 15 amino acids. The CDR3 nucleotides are TGTGCCAGCAGCCTCGGGACAGCATTTAATGAAAAACTGTTTTTT. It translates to CASSLGTAFNEKLFF. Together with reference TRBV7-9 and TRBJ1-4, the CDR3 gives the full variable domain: DTGVSQNPRHKITKRGQNVTFRCDPISEHNRLYWYRQTLGQGPEFLTYFQNEAQLEKSRLLSDRFSAERPKGSFSTLEIQRTEQGDSAMYLCASSLGTAFNEKLFFGSGTQLSVL.

CDR3 protein: CARSSGINPTGELFF. The CDR3 region has the DNA TGTGCCAGAAGCTCCGGGATCAATCCAACCGGGGAGCTGTTTTTT. The V gene is TRBV5-3, the J gene TRBJ2-2; D is perhaps TRBD2 (5 bases). TRBV5-3 is known as an ORF, though its function is uncertain. This CDR3 has 15 amino acids. V was pared by 3 bases and J by 5 bases, with 14 bases between.

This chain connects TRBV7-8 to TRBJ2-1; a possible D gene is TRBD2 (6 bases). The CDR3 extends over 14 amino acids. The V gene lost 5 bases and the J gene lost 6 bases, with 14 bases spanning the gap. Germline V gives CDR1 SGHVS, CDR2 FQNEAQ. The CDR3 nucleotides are TGTGCCAGCAGCCCGCAGGCGGAGGGCAATGAGCAGTTCTTC. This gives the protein CASSPQAEGNEQFF.

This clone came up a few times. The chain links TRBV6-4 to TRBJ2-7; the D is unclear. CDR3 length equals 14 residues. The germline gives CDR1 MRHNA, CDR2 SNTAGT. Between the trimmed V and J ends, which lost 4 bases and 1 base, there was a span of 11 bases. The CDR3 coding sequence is TGTGCCAGCAGTGTTAGTCTTAGTTCCTACGAGCAGTACTTC. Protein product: CASSVSLSSYEQYF.

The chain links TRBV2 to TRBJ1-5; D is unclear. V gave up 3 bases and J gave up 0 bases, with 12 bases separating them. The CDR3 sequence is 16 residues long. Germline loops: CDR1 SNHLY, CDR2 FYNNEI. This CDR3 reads CASSDRGPYSNQPQHF. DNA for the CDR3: TGTGCCAGCAGTGACAGAGGACCTTATAGCAATCAGCCCCAGCATTTT.

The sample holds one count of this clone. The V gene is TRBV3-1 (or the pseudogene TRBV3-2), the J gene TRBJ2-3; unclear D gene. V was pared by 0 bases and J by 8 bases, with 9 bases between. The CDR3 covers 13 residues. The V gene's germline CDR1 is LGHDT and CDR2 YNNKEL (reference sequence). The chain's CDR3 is CASSQERSSTQYF. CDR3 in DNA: TGTGCCAGCAGCCAAGAGAGAAGTAGTACGCAGTATTTT.

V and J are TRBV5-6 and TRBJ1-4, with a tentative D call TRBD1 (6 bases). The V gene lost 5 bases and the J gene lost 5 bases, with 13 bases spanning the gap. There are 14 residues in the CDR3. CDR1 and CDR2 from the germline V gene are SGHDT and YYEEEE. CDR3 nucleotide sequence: TGTGCCAGCAGTTCTACAGGGACAAATGAAAAACTGTTTTTT. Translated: CASSSTGTNEKLFF. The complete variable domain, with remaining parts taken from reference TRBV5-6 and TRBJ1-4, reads DAGVTQSPTHLIKTRGQQVTLRCSPKSGHDTVSWYQQALGQGPQFIFQYYEEEERQRGNFPDRFSGHQFPNYSSELNVNALLLGDSALYLCASSSTGTNEKLFFGSGTQLSVL.

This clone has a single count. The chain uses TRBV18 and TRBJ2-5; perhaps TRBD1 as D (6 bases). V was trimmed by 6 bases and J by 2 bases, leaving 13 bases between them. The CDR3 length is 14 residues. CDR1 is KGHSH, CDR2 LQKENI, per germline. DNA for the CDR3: TGTGCCAGCTCGCTGGACAGATTGCAAGAGACCCAGTACTTC. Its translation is CASSLDRLQETQYF.

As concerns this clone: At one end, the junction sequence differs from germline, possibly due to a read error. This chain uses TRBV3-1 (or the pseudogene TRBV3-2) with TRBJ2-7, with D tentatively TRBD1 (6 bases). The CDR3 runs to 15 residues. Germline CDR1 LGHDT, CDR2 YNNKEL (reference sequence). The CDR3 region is CASSLEGEWRYEQYF. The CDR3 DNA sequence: TGTGCCAGTAGCCTCGAGGGGGAGTGGAGGTACGAGCAGTACTTC.

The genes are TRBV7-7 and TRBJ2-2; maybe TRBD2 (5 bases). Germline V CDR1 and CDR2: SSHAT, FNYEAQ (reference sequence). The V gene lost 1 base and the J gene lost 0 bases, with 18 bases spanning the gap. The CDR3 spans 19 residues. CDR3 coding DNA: TGTGCCAGCAGCTTAGAGTTCAATTGGGGAGTGTCGAACACCGGGGAGCTGTTTTTT. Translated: CASSLEFNWGVSNTGELFF.